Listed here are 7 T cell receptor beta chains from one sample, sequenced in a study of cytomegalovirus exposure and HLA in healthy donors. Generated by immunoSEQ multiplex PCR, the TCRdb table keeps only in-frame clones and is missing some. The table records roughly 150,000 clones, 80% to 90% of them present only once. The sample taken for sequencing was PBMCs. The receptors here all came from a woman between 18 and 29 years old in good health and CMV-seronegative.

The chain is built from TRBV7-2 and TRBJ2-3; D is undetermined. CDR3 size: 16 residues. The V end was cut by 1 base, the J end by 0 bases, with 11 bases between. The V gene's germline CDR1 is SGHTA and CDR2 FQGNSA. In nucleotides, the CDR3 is TGTGCCAGCAGCTTAGGCGCGGAGTCTAGCACAGATACGCAGTATTTT. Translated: CASSLGAESSTDTQYF.

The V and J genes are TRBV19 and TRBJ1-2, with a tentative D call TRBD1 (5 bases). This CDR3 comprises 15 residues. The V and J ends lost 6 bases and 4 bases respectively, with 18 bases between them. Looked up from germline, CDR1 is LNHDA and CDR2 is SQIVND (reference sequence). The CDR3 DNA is TGTGCCAGTAGCATCAGGGCGGTATTGGCCTATGGCTACACCTTC. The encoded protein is CASSIRAVLAYGYTF.

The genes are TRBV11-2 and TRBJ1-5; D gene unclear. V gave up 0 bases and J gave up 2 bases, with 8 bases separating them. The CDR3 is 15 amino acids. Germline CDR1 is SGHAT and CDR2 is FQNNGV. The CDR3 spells CASSLDPRGNQPQHF. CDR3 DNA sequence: TGTGCCAGCAGCTTAGATCCGCGAGGCAATCAGCCCCAGCATTTT. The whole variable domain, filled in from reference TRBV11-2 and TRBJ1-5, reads EAGVAQSPRYKIIEKRQSVAFWCNPISGHATLYWYQQILGQGPKLLIQFQNNGVVDDSQLPKDRFSAERLKGVDSTLKIQPAKLEDSAVYLCASSLDPRGNQPQHFGDGTRLSIL.

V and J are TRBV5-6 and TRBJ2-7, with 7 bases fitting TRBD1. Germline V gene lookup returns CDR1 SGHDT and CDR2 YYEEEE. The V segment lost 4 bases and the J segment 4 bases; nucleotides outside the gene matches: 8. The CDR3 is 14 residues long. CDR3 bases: TGTGCCAGCAGCGCAGGACAGGCCTGGTACGAGCAGTACTTC. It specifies CASSAGQAWYEQYF.

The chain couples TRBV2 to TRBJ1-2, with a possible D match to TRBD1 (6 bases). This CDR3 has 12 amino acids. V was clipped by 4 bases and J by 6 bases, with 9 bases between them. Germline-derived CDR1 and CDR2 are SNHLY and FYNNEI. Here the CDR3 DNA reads TGTGCCAGCAGTGCCTACAGGGATGGCTACACCTTC. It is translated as CASSAYRDGYTF.

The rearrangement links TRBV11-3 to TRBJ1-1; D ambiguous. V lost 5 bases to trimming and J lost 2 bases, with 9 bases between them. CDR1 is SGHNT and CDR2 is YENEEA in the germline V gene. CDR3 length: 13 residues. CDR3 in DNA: TGTGCCAGCAGCCCCGGGATCAACACTGAAGCTTTCTTT. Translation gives CASSPGINTEAFF.

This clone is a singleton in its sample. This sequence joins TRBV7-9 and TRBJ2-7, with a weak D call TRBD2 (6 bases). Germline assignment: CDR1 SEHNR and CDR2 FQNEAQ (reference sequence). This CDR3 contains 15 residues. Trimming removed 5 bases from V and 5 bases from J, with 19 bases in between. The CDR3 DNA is TGTGCCAGCAGCCCAGCGGGTTCAGCGGAAAACGAGCAGTACTTC. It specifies CASSPAGSAENEQYF.